This T cell receptor beta chain comes out of a study of blood T cell repertoires in COVID-19. This clone was recorded a few times. This CDR3 has 15 amino acids. Trimming stripped 4 bases from V and 4 bases from J, with 11 bases between. CDR1 ENHRY and CDR2 SYGVKD come from the germline V gene. Sequencing used immunoSEQ multiplex PCR; TCRdb keeps in-frame clones, though not all of them. This sample has some 150,000 clones, with around 80% found just once. Residents of about two dozen US areas, aged roughly 18 to 89 years, made up the participants. This rearrangement joins TRBV10-3 to TRBJ2-6; perhaps TRBD1 as D (5 bases). The receptor was derived from a woman younger than 30 who had been exposed to COVID-19. The sequencing sample was made of PBMCs or T cells enriched from blood (not recorded which). CDR3 nucleotides: TGTGCCATCAGTGTTGGGGCTGACGGGGCCAACGTCCTGACTTTC. Residues: CAISVGADGANVLTF.